A single T cell receptor (beta chain) is shown here with its context. The source of the sample is a study of blood T cells in healthy people across ages. Every donor contributed around 10 milliliters of peripheral blood by blood draw. PCR was performed a second time for 7 to 11 cycles using a sample-barcoded 5' primer and a J-beta primer mix. Each sample yielded at least 2.5 million CDR3-containing paired-end reads. TCRdb independently ran MiXCR on the 5' RACE reads; one entry per CDR3 protein. Of over a million distinct CDR3 sequences listed, about 25% are singletons. Separately, the same data were catalogued under a study of T cells of mothers and their children. From that report: Study donors consisted of a few healthy Caucasian mothers and their six children. At a sensitivity of around 100 clones per million clonotypes, no persistent microchimeric T cell clones appeared.

This clonotype originated in a girl aged 2 to 9 in good health. Source material: blood.

CDR3 protein: CSVEHGTLNTEAFF. The CDR3 bases are TGCAGCGTTGAACACGGGACTCTGAACACTGAAGCTTTCTTT. The J gene is TRBJ1-1, the V gene TRBV29-1, with a possible D match to TRBD1 (5 bases). Trimming took off 2 bases at V and 0 bases at J, with 10 bases between the two ends. CDR3 length: 14 amino acids. Germline CDR1 is SQVTM and CDR2 is ANQGSEA. Supplemented by reference TRBV29-1 and TRBJ1-1, the full variable domain reads SAVISQKPSRDICQRGTSLTIQCQVDSQVTMMFWYRQQPGQSLTLIATANQGSEATYESGFVIDKFPISRPNLTFSTLTVSNMSPEDSSIYLCSVEHGTLNTEAFFGQGTRLTVV.